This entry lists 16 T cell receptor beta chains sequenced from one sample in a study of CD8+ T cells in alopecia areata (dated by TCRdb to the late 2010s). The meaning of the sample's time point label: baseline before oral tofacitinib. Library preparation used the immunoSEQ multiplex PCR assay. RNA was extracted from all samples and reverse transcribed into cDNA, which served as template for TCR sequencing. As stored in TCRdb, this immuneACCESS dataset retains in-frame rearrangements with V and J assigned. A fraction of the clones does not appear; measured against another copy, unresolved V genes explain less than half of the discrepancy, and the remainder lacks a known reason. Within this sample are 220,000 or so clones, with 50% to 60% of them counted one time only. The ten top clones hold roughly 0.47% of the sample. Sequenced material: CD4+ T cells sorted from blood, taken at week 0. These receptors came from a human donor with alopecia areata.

CDR3 nucleotides: TGTGCCAGCACCCGTAGAGGGACAGGACGCGGTGAGACCCAGTACTTC. It is translated as CASTRRGTGRGETQYF. The V and J genes are TRBV9 and TRBJ2-5; 8 nucleotides line up with TRBD1. CDR1 and CDR2 (germline): SGDLS, YYNGEE. J lost 5 bases, V lost 6 bases, and 15 bases had no gene match. The CDR3 covers 16 residues.

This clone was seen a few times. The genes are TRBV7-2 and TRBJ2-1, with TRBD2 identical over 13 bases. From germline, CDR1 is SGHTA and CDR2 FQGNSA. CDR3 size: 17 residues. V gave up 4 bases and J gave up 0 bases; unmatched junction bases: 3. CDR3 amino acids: CASSSTSGRASYNEQFF. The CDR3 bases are TGTGCCAGCAGCTCTACTAGCGGGAGGGCCTCCTACAATGAGCAGTTCTTC.

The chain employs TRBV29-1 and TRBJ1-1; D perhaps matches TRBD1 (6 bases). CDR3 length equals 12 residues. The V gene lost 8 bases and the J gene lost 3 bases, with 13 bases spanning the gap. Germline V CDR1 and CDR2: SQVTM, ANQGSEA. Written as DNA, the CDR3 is TGCAGCACGCAGGGGTTATACACTGAAGCTTTCTTT. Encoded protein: CSTQGLYTEAFF.

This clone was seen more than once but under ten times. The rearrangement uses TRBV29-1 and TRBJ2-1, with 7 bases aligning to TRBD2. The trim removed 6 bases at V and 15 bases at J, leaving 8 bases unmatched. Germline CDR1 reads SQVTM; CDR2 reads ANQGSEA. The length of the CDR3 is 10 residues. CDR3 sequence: CSVGDYRRFF. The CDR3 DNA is TGCAGCGTGGGGGACTATCGGCGGTTCTTC.

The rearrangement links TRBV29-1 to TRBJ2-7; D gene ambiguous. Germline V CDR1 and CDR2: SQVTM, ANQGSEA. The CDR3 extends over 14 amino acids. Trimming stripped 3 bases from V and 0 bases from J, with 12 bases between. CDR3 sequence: CSVESSLSSYEQYF. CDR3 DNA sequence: TGCAGCGTTGAGTCCTCGCTGAGCTCCTACGAGCAGTACTTC.

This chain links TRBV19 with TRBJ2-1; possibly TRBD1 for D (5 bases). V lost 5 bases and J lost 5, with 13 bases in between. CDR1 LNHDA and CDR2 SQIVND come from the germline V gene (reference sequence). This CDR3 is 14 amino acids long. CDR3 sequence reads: CASSGVGPDNEQFF. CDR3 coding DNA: TGTGCCAGTAGTGGAGTGGGGCCAGACAATGAGCAGTTCTTC.

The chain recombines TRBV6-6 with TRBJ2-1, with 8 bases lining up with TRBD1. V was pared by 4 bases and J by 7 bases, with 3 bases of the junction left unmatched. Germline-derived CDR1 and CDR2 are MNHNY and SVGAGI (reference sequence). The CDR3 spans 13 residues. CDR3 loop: CASSSGTGNEQFF. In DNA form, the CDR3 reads TGTGCCAGCAGTTCTGGGACAGGTAATGAGCAGTTCTTC.

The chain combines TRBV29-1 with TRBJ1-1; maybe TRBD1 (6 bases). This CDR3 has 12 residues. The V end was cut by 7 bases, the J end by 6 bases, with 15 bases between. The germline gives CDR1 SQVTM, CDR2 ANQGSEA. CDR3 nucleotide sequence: TGCAGCGCTCCTGGGGGGCGGGCTGAAGCTTTCTTT. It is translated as CSAPGGRAEAFF.

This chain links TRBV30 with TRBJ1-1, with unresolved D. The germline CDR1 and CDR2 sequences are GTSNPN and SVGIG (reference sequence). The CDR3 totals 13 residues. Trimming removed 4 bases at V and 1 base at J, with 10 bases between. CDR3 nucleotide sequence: TGTGCCTGGATTAGAGCGTCGAACACTGAAGCTTTCTTT. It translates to CAWIRASNTEAFF. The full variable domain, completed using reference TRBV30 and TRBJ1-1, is SQTIHQWPATLVQPVGSPLSLECTVEGTSNPNLYWYRQAAGRGLQLLFYSVGIGQISSEVPQNLSASRPQDRQFILSSKKLLLSDSGFYLCAWIRASNTEAFFGQGTRLTVV.

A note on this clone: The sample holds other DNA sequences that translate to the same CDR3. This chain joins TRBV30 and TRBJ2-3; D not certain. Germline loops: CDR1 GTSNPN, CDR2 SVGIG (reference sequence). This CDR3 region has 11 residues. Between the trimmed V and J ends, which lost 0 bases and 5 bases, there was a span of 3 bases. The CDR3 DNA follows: TGTGCCTGGAGTGTCCAAGATACGCAGTATTTT. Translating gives CAWSVQDTQYF.

The CDR3 DNA sequence: TGTGCCAGCAGTTTAATTAGCAGCGTCACCGGGGAGCTGTTTTTT. Protein sequence: CASSLISSVTGELFF. This chain joins TRBV27 and TRBJ2-2, with no clear D. V lost 2 bases to trimming and J lost 4 bases, with 11 bases between them. This CDR3 has 15 residues. CDR1 is MNHEY, CDR2 SMNVEV, per germline (reference sequence).

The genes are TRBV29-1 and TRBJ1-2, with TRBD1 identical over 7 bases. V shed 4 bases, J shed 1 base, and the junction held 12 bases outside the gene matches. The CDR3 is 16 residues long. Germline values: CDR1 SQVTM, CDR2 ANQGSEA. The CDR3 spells CSVALPGGSINYGYTF. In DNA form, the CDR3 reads TGCAGCGTTGCCCTTCCAGGGGGATCGATTAACTATGGCTACACCTTC. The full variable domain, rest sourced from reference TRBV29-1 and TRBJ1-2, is SAVISQKPSRDICQRGTSLTIQCQVDSQVTMMFWYRQQPGQSLTLIATANQGSEATYESGFVIDKFPISRPNLTFSTLTVSNMSPEDSSIYLCSVALPGGSINYGYTFGSGTRLTVV.

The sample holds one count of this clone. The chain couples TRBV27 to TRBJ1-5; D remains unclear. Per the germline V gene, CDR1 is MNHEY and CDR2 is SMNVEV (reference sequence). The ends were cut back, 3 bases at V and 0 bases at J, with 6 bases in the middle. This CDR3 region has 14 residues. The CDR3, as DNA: TGTGCCAGCAGTTTGAAGGATAGCAATCAGCCCCAGCATTTT. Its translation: CASSLKDSNQPQHF.

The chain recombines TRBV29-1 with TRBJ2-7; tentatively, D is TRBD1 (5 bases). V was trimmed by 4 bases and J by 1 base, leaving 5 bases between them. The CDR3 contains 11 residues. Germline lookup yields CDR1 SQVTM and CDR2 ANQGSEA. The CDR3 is CSVGQSYEQYF. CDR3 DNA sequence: TGCAGCGTTGGACAGTCCTACGAGCAGTACTTC.

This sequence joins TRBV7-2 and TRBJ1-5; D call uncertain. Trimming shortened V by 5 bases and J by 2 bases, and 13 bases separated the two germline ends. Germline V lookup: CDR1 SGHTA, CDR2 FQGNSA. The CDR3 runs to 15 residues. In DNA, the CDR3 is TGTGCCAGCAGCCCCGCGCCCCGGGGCAATCAGCCCCAGCATTTT. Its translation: CASSPAPRGNQPQHF.

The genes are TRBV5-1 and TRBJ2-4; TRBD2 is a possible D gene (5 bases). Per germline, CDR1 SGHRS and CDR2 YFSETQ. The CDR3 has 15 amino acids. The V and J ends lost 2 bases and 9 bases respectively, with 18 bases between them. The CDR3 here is CASSLNRERGVIQYF. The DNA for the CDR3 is TGCGCCAGCAGCTTAAATCGGGAAAGAGGAGTCATTCAGTACTTC.